This passage covers 23 T cell receptor beta chains from one sample sequenced in a study of T cells in localized non-small cell lung cancer. Repertoires were generated with immunoSEQ multiplex PCR, while TCRdb's copy carries only in-frame clones and drops some. The table shows 55,000 to 80,000 clones, with almost 85% occurring only once. The specimen comprised peripheral blood, sampled before any cancer treatment. All receptors come from an older female donor with stage I lung adenocarcinoma.

The V call is TRBV6-6, the J call TRBJ1-5, with D hard to call. V lost 2 bases to trimming and J lost 7 bases, with 9 bases between them. Germline loops: CDR1 MNHNY, CDR2 SVGAGI (reference sequence). The CDR3 is 13 residues long. CDR3: CASSYLVGQPQHF. DNA of the CDR3: TGTGCCAGCAGTTACCTCGTAGGACAGCCCCAGCATTTT.

This clone was detected only once. V gene TRBV6-1 combines with J gene TRBJ1-5; D is unresolved. This CDR3 is 14 amino acids long. Germline V gene lookup returns CDR1 MNHNS and CDR2 SASEGT. V lost 5 bases and J lost 3, with 11 bases in between. The DNA of the CDR3 is TGTGCCAGCAGTTCATCGTGGCACAATCAGCCCCAGCATTTT. The encoded protein is CASSSSWHNQPQHF.

The rearrangement links TRBV18 to TRBJ2-7; D is tentatively TRBD1 or TRBD2 (5 bases each). Germline assignment: CDR1 KGHSH and CDR2 LQKENI. Trimming pared 2 bases from V and 2 bases from J, leaving 22 bases between. CDR3 size: 18 residues. Here the CDR3 DNA reads TGTGCCAGCTCACCAGTGAAACCGGACCCCTGGGGGACCTACGAGCAGTACTTC. It encodes CASSPVKPDPWGTYEQYF.

The J gene is TRBJ1-1, the V gene TRBV28; TRBD1 matches 7 bases. The germline V gene encodes CDR1 MDHEN and CDR2 SYDVKM. This CDR3 spans 14 amino acids. With 6 bases clipped from V and 7 bases from J, the junction kept 11 bases outside the gene matches. In DNA form, the CDR3 reads TGTGCCAGCAGGATTAGGGGGCTGGTTAGTGAAGCTTTCTTT. Its translation: CASRIRGLVSEAFF.

V is TRBV5-1 and J is TRBJ2-1, with D maybe TRBD2 (6 bases). V lost 0 bases and J lost 10, with 8 bases in between. This CDR3 region has 12 residues. From germline, CDR1 is SGHRS and CDR2 YFSETQ. The CDR3 sequence: CASSLAGVEQFF. The CDR3 DNA reads as TGCGCCAGCAGCTTGGCGGGGGTGGAGCAGTTCTTC.

Details on this clone: Compared with germline, one end of the junction differs, possibly owing to a read error. The rearrangement links TRBV7-7 to TRBJ2-7, with D maybe TRBD1 (5 bases). The CDR3 consists of 13 residues. The germline V gene has CDR1 SSHAT and CDR2 FNYEAQ (reference sequence). The CDR3 loop is CASSLNAGYEQYF. CDR3 bases: TGTGCTAGCAGCTTAAATGCAGGGTACGAGCAGTACTTC.

The chain carries TRBV9 and TRBJ2-1; TRBD2 is a possible D gene (6 bases). The CDR3 is 15 residues long. Trimming removed 4 bases at V and 5 bases at J, with 16 bases between. Per the germline V gene, CDR1 is SGDLS and CDR2 is YYNGEE. CDR3 sequence (DNA): TGTGCCAGCAGCACCTCCTCGGGAGCGCACAATGAGCAGTTCTTC. This translates into CASSTSSGAHNEQFF.

The J gene is TRBJ1-1, the V gene TRBV7-3, with unresolved D. The germline V and J ends were trimmed by 0 bases and 1 base, with 3 bases remaining between them. The CDR3 runs to 13 residues. CDR1 is SGHTA, CDR2 FQGTGA, per germline. As DNA, the CDR3 is TGTGCCAGCAGCTTAACAGGGAACACTGAAGCTTTCTTT. This gives the protein CASSLTGNTEAFF.

The V call is TRBV25-1, the J call TRBJ2-5; tentatively, D is TRBD1 (6 bases). CDR1 is MGHDK, CDR2 SYGVNS, per germline. The CDR3 runs to 12 residues. V was cut by 5 bases and J by 4 bases, with 8 bases left in between. In DNA form, the CDR3 reads TGTGCCAGCAGTCCCAGGGGAGAGACCCAGTACTTC. Translated, it gives CASSPRGETQYF.

The chain couples TRBV9 to TRBJ1-6; D is unclear. V was trimmed by 3 bases and J by 4 bases, leaving 11 bases between them. CDR1 and CDR2 from the germline V gene are SGDLS and YYNGEE. This CDR3 is 15 amino acids long. The CDR3 sequence is CASSARAAYNSPLHF. The CDR3 DNA reads as TGTGCCAGCAGCGCTCGGGCGGCTTATAATTCACCCCTCCACTTT.

This chain connects TRBV7-9 to TRBJ1-2; D gene unclear. This CDR3 comprises 12 residues. V was trimmed by 5 bases and J by 4 bases, leaving 8 bases between them. The germline gives CDR1 SEHNR, CDR2 FQNEAQ (reference sequence). Here the CDR3 reads CASSTDSYGYTF. The CDR3 bases are TGTGCCAGCAGCACCGATTCCTATGGCTACACCTTC.

V and J are TRBV19 and TRBJ1-2; no reliable D call. The CDR3 consists of 14 residues. Trimming removed 6 bases from V and 0 bases from J, with 11 bases in between. Germline values: CDR1 LNHDA, CDR2 SQIVND (reference sequence). CDR3 in DNA: TGTGCCAGTAGCCCCATGTCGGCTAACTATGGCTACACCTTC. Translated, it gives CASSPMSANYGYTF.

This clone was seen a handful of times. The chain couples TRBV25-1 to TRBJ1-1; a possible D gene is TRBD1 (5 bases). Looked up from germline, CDR1 is MGHDK and CDR2 is SYGVNS. V shed 1 base and J shed 10 bases, with 25 bases lying between them. The CDR3 consists of 17 residues. In DNA, the CDR3 is TGTGCCAGCAGTGAATCCGCCAGGGATGCCTTAGTCATAAGAGCTTTCTTT. Amino acids: CASSESARDALVIRAFF.

The rearrangement uses TRBV18 and TRBJ2-3; 11 bases line up with TRBD1. This CDR3 region has 17 residues. Germline CDR1 and CDR2: KGHSH and LQKENI. With V trimmed by 5 bases and J by 2 bases, 9 bases remained unmatched. CDR3 nucleotide sequence: TGTGCCAGCTCATCCTATGGACAGGGGGCAAACACAGATACGCAGTATTTT. As protein: CASSSYGQGANTDTQYF.

The chain combines TRBV6-1 with TRBJ1-4; 8 bases are shared with TRBD1. Germline lookup yields CDR1 MNHNS and CDR2 SASEGT. CDR3 length: 15 residues. With 8 bases clipped from V and 8 bases from J, the junction kept 13 bases outside the gene matches. In DNA, the CDR3 is TGTGCCAGCCGAGCAGGGGGCCGAGGACAGGAAAAACTGTTTTTT. Translated, it gives CASRAGGRGQEKLFF.

The chain couples TRBV7-3 to TRBJ2-5; perhaps TRBD2 as D (6 bases). Germline assignment: CDR1 SGHTA and CDR2 FQGTGA. The CDR3 totals 13 residues. V was shortened by 5 bases and J by 4 bases, with 11 bases between the two germline ends. The CDR3 spells CASSRDFGETQYF. The CDR3 bases are TGTGCCAGCAGCCGGGACTTCGGAGAGACCCAGTACTTC.

For this clone: An end of the junction does not agree with germline; a read error may underlie this. V and J are TRBV14 and TRBJ1-3; tentative D call: TRBD1 (5 bases). CDR1 and CDR2 from the germline V gene are SGHDN and FVKESK. The CDR3 has 15 amino acids. The CDR3 DNA reads TGTGCCAGCAGCCAAGCGGGGACCTCTGGAAACACCGTATATTTT. It specifies CASSQAGTSGNTVYF.

The chain has TRBV19 and TRBJ1-3, with D maybe TRBD1 (5 bases). Trimming took off 1 base at V and 2 bases at J, with 6 bases between the two ends. There are 14 residues in the CDR3. Looked up from germline, CDR1 is LNHDA and CDR2 is SQIVND (reference sequence). The CDR3 sequence is CASSIARAGNTIYF. CDR3 DNA: TGTGCCAGTAGTATAGCCAGGGCTGGAAACACCATATATTTT.

This clone appeared once. V and J are TRBV7-2 and TRBJ1-5; TRBD1 might be the D (5 bases). Trimming stripped 4 bases from V and 7 bases from J, with 17 bases between. The length of the CDR3 is 15 residues. CDR1 and CDR2 from the germline V gene are SGHTA and FQGNSA. CDR3 in amino acids: CASSSNAGIGQPQHF. The CDR3 bases are TGTGCCAGCAGCTCAAATGCAGGGATCGGACAGCCCCAGCATTTT.

To note about this clone: The junction departs from germline at one end; a sequencing error may be responsible. The chain uses TRBV7-7 and TRBJ2-1; TRBD2 matches at 14 bases. The CDR3 is 19 amino acids. Germline loops: CDR1 SSHAT, CDR2 FNYEAQ (reference sequence). The DNA of the CDR3 is TGTGCTAGCAGCCCACGACTAGCGGGGGGGCCTGCTTCCTACAATGAGCAGTTCTTC. This codes for CASSPRLAGGPASYNEQFF. The complete variable domain, with remaining parts taken from reference TRBV7-7 and TRBJ2-1, reads GAGVSQSPRYKVTKRGQDVTLRCDPISSHATLYWYQQALGQGPEFLTYFNYEAQPDKSGLPSDRFSAERPEGSISTLTIQRTEQRDSAMYRCASSPRLAGGPASYNEQFFGPGTRLTVL.

The chain employs TRBV4-1 and TRBJ1-3; maybe TRBD1 (6 bases). From germline, CDR1 is MGHRA and CDR2 YSYEKL. CDR3 length: 16 amino acids. Trimming cost V 1 base and J 4 bases, with 14 bases left between them. The CDR3 sequence is CASSQGVGGLGNTIYF. In nucleotides, the CDR3 is TGCGCCAGCAGCCAAGGAGTAGGGGGATTAGGAAACACCATATATTTT.

This chain links TRBV28 with TRBJ1-2; D ambiguous. Trimming removed 4 bases at V and 3 bases at J, with 15 bases between. CDR1 is MDHEN, CDR2 SYDVKM, per germline. The CDR3 runs to 15 residues. CDR3: CASSSPARADYGYTF. The CDR3 DNA sequence: TGTGCCAGCAGTTCCCCCGCGAGAGCAGACTATGGCTACACCTTC.

The chain recombines TRBV23-1 with TRBJ1-2, with a possible D match to TRBD1 (5 bases). TRBV23-1 qualifies as an ORF whose function is uncertain. CDR3 length: 15 residues. V lost 8 bases to trimming and J lost 6 bases, with 22 bases between them. The CDR3 sequence: CASPWDGGVSDGYTF. The CDR3 nucleotides are TGCGCCAGCCCTTGGGACGGCGGAGTCTCGGATGGCTACACCTTC.